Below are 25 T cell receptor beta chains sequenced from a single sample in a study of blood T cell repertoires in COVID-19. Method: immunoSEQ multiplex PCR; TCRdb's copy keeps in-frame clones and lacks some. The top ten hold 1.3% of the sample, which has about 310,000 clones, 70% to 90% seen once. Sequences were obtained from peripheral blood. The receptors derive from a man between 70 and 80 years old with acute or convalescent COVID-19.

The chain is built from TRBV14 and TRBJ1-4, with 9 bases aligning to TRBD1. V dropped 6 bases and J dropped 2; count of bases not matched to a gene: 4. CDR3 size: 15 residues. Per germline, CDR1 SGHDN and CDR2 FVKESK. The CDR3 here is CASRRTGGTNEKLFF. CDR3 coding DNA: TGTGCCAGCAGGCGTACAGGGGGCACTAATGAAAAACTGTTTTTT.

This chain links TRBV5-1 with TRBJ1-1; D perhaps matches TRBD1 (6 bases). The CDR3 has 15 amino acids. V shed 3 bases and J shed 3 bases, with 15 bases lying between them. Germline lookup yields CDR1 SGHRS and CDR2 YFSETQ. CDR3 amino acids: CASSSSTGLDTEAFF. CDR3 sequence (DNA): TGCGCCAGCAGCTCGAGTACAGGGTTGGACACTGAAGCTTTCTTT.

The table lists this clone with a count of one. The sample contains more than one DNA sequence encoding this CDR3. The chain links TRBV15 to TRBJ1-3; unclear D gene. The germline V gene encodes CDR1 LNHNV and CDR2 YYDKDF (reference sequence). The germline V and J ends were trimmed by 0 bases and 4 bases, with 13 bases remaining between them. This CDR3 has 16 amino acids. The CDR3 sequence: CATSRDPTGSGNTIYF. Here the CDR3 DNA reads TGTGCCACCAGCAGAGATCCTACGGGGTCCGGAAACACCATATATTTT.

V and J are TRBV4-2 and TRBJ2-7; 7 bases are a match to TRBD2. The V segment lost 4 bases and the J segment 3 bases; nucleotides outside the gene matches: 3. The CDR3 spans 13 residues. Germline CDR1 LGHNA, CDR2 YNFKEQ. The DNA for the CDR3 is TGTGCCAGCAGCCCACAGCGGGGCTACGAGCAGTACTTC. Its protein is CASSPQRGYEQYF.

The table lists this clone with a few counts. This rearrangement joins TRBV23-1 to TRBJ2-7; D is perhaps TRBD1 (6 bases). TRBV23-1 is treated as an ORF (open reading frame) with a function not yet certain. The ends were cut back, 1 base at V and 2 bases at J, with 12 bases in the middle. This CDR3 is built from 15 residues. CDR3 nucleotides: TGCGCCAGCAGTCAATTACGGCAGGGGACCTACGAGCAGTACTTC. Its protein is CASSQLRQGTYEQYF.

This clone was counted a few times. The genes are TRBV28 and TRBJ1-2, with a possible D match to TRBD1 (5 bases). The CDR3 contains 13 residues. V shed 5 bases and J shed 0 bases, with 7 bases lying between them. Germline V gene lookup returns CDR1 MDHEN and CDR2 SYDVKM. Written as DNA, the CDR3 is TGTGCCAGCAGTGGGACTACTAACTATGGCTACACCTTC. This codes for CASSGTTNYGYTF.

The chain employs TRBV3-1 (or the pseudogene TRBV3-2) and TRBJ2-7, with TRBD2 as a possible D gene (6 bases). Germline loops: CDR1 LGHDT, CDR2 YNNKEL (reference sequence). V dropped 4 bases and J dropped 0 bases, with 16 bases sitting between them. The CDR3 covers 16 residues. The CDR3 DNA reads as TGTGCCAGCAGCCCCTACTTTCGGGGGACCTCCTACGAGCAGTACTTC. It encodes CASSPYFRGTSYEQYF.

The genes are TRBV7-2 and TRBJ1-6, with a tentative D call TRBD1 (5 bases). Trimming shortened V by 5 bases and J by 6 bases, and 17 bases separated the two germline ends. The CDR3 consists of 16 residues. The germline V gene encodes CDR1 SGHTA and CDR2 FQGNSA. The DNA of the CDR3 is TGTGCCAGCAGCCCCAATTCCCCTGACAGTAATTCACCCCTCCACTTT. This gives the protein CASSPNSPDSNSPLHF.

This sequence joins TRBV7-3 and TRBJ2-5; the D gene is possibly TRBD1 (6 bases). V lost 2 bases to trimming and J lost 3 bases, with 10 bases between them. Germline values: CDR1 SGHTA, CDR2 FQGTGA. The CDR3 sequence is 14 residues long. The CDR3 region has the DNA TGTGCCAGCAGCTTATCGCCAGGGGAAGAGACCCAGTACTTC. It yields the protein CASSLSPGEETQYF.

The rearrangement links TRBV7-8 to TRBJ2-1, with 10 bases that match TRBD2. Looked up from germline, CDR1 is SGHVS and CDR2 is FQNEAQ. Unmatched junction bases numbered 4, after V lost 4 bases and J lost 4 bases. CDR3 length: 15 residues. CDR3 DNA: TGTGCCAGCAGCTCCGAAGCGGGGGGGTACAATGAGCAGTTCTTC. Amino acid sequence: CASSSEAGGYNEQFF.

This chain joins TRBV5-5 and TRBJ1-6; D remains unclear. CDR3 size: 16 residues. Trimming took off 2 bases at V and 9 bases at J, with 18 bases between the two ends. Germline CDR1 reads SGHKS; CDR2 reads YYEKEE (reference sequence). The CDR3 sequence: CASSLISYGDGSPLHF. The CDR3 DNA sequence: TGTGCCAGCAGCTTAATTTCGTACGGGGATGGTTCACCCCTCCACTTT.

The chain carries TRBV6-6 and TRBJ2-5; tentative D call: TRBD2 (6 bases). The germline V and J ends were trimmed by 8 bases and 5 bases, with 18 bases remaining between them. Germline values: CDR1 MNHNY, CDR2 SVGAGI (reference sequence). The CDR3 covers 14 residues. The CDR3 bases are TGTGCCAGCGCCAGGCCGGGGGTATCGGAGACCCAGTACTTC. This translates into CASARPGVSETQYF.

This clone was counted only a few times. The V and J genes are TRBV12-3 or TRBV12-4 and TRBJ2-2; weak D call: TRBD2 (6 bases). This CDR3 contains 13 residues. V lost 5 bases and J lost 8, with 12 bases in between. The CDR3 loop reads CASSPGTWGELFF. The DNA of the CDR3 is TGTGCCAGCAGTCCTGGGACTTGGGGGGAGCTGTTTTTT.

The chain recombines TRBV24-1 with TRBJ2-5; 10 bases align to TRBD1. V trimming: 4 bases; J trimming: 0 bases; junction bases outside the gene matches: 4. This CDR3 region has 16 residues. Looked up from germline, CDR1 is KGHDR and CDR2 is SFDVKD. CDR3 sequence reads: CATSDPGQGYQETQYF. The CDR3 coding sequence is TGTGCCACCAGTGACCCGGGACAGGGGTACCAAGAGACCCAGTACTTC.

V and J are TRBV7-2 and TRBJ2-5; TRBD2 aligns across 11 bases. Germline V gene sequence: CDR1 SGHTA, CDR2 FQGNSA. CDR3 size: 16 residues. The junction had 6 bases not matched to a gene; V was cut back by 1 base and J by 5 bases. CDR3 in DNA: TGTGCCAGCAGCTTAGGAGCGGGACTAGCGGCCGAGACCCAGTACTTC. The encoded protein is CASSLGAGLAAETQYF.

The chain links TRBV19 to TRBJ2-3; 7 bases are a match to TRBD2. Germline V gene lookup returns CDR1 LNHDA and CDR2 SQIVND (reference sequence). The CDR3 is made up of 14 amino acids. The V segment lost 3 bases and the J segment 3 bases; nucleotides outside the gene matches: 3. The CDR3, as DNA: TGTGCCAGTAGTATCAGCGGGGTTACAGATACGCAGTATTTT. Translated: CASSISGVTDTQYF.

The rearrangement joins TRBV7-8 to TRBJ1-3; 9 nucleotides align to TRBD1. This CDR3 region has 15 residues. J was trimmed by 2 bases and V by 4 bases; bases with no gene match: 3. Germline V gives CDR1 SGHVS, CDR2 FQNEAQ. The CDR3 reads CASSSTGGAGNTIYF. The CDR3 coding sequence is TGTGCCAGCAGCTCTACAGGGGGCGCTGGAAACACCATATATTTT.

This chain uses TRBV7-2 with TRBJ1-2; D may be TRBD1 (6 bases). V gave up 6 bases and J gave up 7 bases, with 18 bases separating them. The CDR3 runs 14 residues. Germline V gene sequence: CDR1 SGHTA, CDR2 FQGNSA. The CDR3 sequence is CASRLSGGALGYTF. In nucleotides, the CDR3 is TGTGCCAGCAGGTTATCCGGGGGGGCCCTTGGCTACACCTTC.

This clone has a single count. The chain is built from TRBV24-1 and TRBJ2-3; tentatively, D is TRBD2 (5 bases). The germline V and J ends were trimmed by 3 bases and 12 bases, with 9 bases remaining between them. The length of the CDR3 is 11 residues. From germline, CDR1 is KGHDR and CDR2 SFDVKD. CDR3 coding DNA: TGTGCCACCAGTGATCCGCGGGTCCAGTATTTT. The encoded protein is CATSDPRVQYF.

The CDR3 DNA is TGTGCCAGCAGTGAGGTGGGAGGTGCACGCGAGCAGTACTTC. Its translation is CASSEVGGAREQYF. The chain carries TRBV25-1 and TRBJ2-7, with a tentative D call TRBD2 (6 bases). The CDR3 contains 14 residues. V lost 3 bases and J lost 6, with 15 bases in between. Per the germline V gene, CDR1 is MGHDK and CDR2 is SYGVNS.

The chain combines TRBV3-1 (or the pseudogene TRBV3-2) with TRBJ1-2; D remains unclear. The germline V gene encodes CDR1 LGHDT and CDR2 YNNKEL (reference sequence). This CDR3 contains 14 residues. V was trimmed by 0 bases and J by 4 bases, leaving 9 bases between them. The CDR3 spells CASSQDPRGYGYTF. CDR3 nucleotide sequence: TGTGCCAGCAGCCAAGATCCTCGGGGCTATGGCTACACCTTC.

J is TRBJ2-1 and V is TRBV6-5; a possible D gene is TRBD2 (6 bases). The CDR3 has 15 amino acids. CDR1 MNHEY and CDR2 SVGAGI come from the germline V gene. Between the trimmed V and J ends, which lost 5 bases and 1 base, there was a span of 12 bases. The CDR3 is CASSKDGTSYNEQFF. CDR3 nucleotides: TGTGCCAGCAGTAAGGACGGGACTTCCTACAATGAGCAGTTCTTC.

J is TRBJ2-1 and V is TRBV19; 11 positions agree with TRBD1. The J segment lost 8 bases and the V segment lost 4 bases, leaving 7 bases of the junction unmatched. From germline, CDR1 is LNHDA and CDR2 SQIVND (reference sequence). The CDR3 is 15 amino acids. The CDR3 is CASSKAGTGGDEQFF. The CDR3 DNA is TGTGCCAGTAGTAAGGCCGGGACAGGGGGTGATGAGCAGTTCTTC.

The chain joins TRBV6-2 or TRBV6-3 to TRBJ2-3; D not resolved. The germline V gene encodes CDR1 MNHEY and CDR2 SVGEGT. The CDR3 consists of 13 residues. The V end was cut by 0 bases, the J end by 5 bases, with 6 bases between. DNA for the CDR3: TGTGCCAGCAGTTACTCCCTAGTAGATACGCAGTATTTT. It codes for CASSYSLVDTQYF.

The CDR3 sequence: CASSFSTGGNTIYF. CDR3 in DNA: TGTGCCAGCAGCTTCTCGACAGGGGGAAACACCATATATTTT. V gene TRBV7-9 combines with J gene TRBJ1-3, with 7 positions matching TRBD1. The CDR3 runs 14 residues. The germline gives CDR1 SEHNR, CDR2 FQNEAQ (reference sequence). Trimming cost V 3 bases and J 4 bases; bases outside gene matches: 3.